This TCR beta chain is from a study of T cell changes during pregnancy in multiple sclerosis. Germline CDR1 SGHVS, CDR2 FQNEAQ. CDR3 length: 14 amino acids. The method was immunoSEQ multiplex PCR; TCRdb's version includes in-frame clones alone and lacks a portion of them. The sample lists under 55,000 clones, 80% to 95% occurring once. The rearrangement uses TRBV7-8 and TRBJ2-5, with D possibly matching TRBD1 (6 bases). TRBJ2-7 explains the end of the DNA better; the J call may be wrong. Material: CD4+ T cells from peripheral blood mononuclear cells, obtained in the third trimester of pregnancy. This TCR derives from a female donor with multiple sclerosis, enrolled in a pregnancy study. The CDR3 DNA follows: TGTGCCAGCAGCTTAGTCGCAGGGGTGTACGAGCAGTACTTC. It yields the protein CASSLVAGVYEQYF.